This TCR beta chain was identified in a study of regulatory T cells in long-lasting Graves disease. Arm-PCR with iRepertoire HTBI primers amplified the CDR3 regions for these TCR beta libraries. One entry per CDR3 protein results from TCRdb running MiXCR on the multiplex PCR reads. The data contain under 450,000 distinct CDR3 sequences, around 15% of them seen just once; the ten biggest clones take up around 20%. The CDR3 is 14 amino acids. The germline V gene encodes CDR1 LGHDT and CDR2 YNNKEL (reference sequence). Time point of the sample: newly diagnosed GD, antithyroid drugs for less than 3 months. TCR sequences were obtained from RNA taken from PBMCs. There are many counts of this clonotype. At one of its ends the junction is not consistent with the germline gene, which may arise from a read error. This sample also belongs to another study, concerning T cells in Graves' hyperthyroidism and ophthalmopathy. That study reports: For ophthalmopathy, model prediction preceded onset by a median about 6 months.

The chain combines TRBV3-1 with TRBJ1-4, with 7 bases aligning to TRBD1. The clonotype originates from a woman aged 18-30 years with Graves disease. Sequencing was performed on peripheral blood mononuclear cells (PBMCs), taken at new diagnosis, from a patient treated with antithyroid drugs. The DNA of the CDR3 is TGTGCCAGCACCCAACAGGGGATTAATGAAAAACTGTTTTTT. Its translation: CASTQQGINEKLFF.